The clone carrying this TCR beta chain has a handful of counts. Its antigen is unidentified. This specimen belongs to a study of blood T cells in healthy people across ages. The germline CDR1 and CDR2 sequences are LGHDT and YNNKEL (reference sequence). The CDR3 is 13 amino acids. Between the trimmed V and J ends, which lost 4 bases and 8 bases, there was a span of 14 bases. Points from the study as a whole: Whereas aged donors had fewer naive CD4+ cells, long-lived donors had more of them and higher diversity. While age rose, TCR beta diversity per million T cells dropped in a roughly linear way.

Together with a sample-barcoded 5' primer, a J-beta primer mix was included in a second PCR lasting about 7 to 12 cycles. MiXCR was run by TCRdb on the 5' RACE reads, yielding one entry per CDR3 protein. Of about 780,000 distinct CDR3 sequences in the sample, 20% to 30% were seen once. The same data also went into a second study, on T cells of mothers and their children. That source adds: The M1S primer of the second PCR added sample barcodes and 2-4 random nucleotides.

The TCR comes from a boy younger than 18 in good health. The chain carries TRBV3-1 and TRBJ1-2, with D unclear. Sequences were obtained from blood. In DNA, the CDR3 is TGTGCCAGCAGCCTCAGAACTAGTCTCGGCTACACCTTC. It codes for CASSLRTSLGYTF.